The entry below describes one TCR beta chain. Its antigen specificity is not known. No quality values exist for individual bases; no much larger clone is one base distant. After 10 to 11 days of culture, CD4+ T cells were isolated with the EasySep CD4+ T cell isolation kit. Negative nucleocapsid antibody results before and after vaccination confirmed that the healthy vaccine recipients had no prior SARS-CoV-2 infection. On days 3 and 7, half of the culture medium was replaced with fresh IL-2-containing medium. Unless noted otherwise, every peptide stimulation condition was grown in triplicate wells. Using Ficoll-Paque Plus gradient centrifugation, PBMC were separated from whole blood and then either used fresh or cryopreserved at -140C. The QIAamp micro DNA kit was used to extract genomic DNA from the cultured CD4+ T cells. V lost 3 bases and J lost 1 base; the stretch between them is 9 bases long. Spanning cysteine to phenylalanine, the CDR3 consists of 15 amino acids. CDR3 DNA only is kept here, 45 bases in frame from base 1. CDR1 and CDR2 (MNHEY, SMNVEV) derive from the germline V gene (reference sequence).

Library preparation used the immunoSEQ multiplex PCR assay. DNA from the cultured, isolated CD4+ T cells was subjected to TCR beta CDR3 sequencing. The study's processing was this. Non-productive TCR sequences were discarded, and reads were trimmed to the CDR3 region, with only CDR3s of 7 or more amino acids retained. The MANAFEST web app was used to identify antigen-specific clonotypes by comparing expansion in peptide wells with expansion in reference cultures. Positive clones required FDR<0.05 expansion versus reference and all other wells, odds ratio above 5, and frequency above 0.1% in two replicate wells. A clonotype was called cross-reactive if it was significantly expanded both in SARS-CoV-2 spike wells and in at least one common cold coronavirus spike condition. Using the stringdist R package, CDR3 similarity was measured by Levenshtein distance, and unrooted trees were constructed with ape in R 3.6.1. TCRdb provides this immuneACCESS table in a form limited to in-frame rearrangements. Some clones are lacking; in checked studies, under half of them reflect an unresolved V gene, and why the rest are absent is not known. That table is the source of V, J and clone size, and D and trimming were worked out from the DNA. For this sample there are 45,000 to 50,000 clones; approximately 61% appear just once. The top ten clones comprise roughly 5.5% of the sample.

This entry comes from a study of vaccination effects on CD4 cells after COVID-19 (dated by TCRdb to 2022 to 2024). Describing the broader study: The ViraFEST assay stimulated PBMC with viral peptide pools and then used TCR sequencing to identify antigen-specific CD4+ T cell clonotypes by expansion. Each participant got two doses of an mRNA SARS-CoV-2 vaccine, either BNT162b2 or mRNA-1273. Each well held roughly 2.2 million PBMC cultured in IMDM containing about 5.4% human AB serum, 8 to 10 IU/ml IL-2 and gentamicin, along with 8 to 10 ug/ml peptides. SARS-CoV-2 spike-specific CD4+ TCR repertoires were compared before and after mRNA vaccination in COVID-19 convalescent patients and in infection-naive vaccine recipients. The full study included over 8 COVID-19 convalescent patients and a handful of SARS-CoV-2-naive healthy vaccine recipients. Cultures from other donors in the study were sequenced using the Oncomine TCR Beta short-read assay on an Illumina iSeq 100.

What the research found in general, with its limitations: The study was limited by a small number of convalescent patients, and early post-infection timepoints were lacking. Marked clonal contraction was observed in both infection-induced and vaccine-induced clones at late post-vaccination timepoints, consistent with waning T cell responses. Among healthy vaccine recipients, nearly all vaccine-induced clones were SARS-CoV-2 mono-reactive, and just 1 of 255 was cross-reactive with common cold coronaviruses.

This clonotype was obtained from a human donor who received a COVID-19 vaccine. The chain couples TRBV27 to TRBJ2-2, with the D gene too uncertain to name. Source: CD4+ T cells from PBMCs cultured without peptide, taken before COVID-19 vaccination. Here the CDR3 is given as CASSLEPKNTGELFF. The base sequence is TGTGCCAGCAGTTTGGAACCCAAGAACACCGGGGAGCTGTTTTTT.